This TCR beta chain derives from a study of read filtering for tumor transcriptome and immune sequencing. Study details: Among patients, 17 to 20 were male and approximately 15 female, aged roughly 45 to 85 (mean about 72).

This clonotype was detected ten times or more. Its target is unknown. The germline V gene encodes CDR1 MNHEY and CDR2 SMNVEV (reference sequence). V lost 3 bases and J lost 1, with 5 bases in between. The CDR3 runs 13 residues. The study's findings and limits: Sorted CD138-negative bone marrow cells were not purified T cells.

This library used around 0.4 ug RNA and molecular barcoded adaptors spanning alpha/delta and beta/gamma chains. TCRdb re-called the reads through MiXCR, storing one row per CDR3 protein. The repertoire holds about 57,000 distinct CDR3 sequences, with over 11% as singletons. Sequenced input: a population of CD138-negative cells sorted from bone marrow. The V call is TRBV27, the J call TRBJ2-3; D gene uncertain. The sequence was collected from a donor aged 40 or older with multiple myeloma. For the CDR3, the DNA is TGTGCCAGCAGTTTTTCCCGCACAGATACGCAGTATTTT. The encoded protein is CASSFSRTDTQYF.